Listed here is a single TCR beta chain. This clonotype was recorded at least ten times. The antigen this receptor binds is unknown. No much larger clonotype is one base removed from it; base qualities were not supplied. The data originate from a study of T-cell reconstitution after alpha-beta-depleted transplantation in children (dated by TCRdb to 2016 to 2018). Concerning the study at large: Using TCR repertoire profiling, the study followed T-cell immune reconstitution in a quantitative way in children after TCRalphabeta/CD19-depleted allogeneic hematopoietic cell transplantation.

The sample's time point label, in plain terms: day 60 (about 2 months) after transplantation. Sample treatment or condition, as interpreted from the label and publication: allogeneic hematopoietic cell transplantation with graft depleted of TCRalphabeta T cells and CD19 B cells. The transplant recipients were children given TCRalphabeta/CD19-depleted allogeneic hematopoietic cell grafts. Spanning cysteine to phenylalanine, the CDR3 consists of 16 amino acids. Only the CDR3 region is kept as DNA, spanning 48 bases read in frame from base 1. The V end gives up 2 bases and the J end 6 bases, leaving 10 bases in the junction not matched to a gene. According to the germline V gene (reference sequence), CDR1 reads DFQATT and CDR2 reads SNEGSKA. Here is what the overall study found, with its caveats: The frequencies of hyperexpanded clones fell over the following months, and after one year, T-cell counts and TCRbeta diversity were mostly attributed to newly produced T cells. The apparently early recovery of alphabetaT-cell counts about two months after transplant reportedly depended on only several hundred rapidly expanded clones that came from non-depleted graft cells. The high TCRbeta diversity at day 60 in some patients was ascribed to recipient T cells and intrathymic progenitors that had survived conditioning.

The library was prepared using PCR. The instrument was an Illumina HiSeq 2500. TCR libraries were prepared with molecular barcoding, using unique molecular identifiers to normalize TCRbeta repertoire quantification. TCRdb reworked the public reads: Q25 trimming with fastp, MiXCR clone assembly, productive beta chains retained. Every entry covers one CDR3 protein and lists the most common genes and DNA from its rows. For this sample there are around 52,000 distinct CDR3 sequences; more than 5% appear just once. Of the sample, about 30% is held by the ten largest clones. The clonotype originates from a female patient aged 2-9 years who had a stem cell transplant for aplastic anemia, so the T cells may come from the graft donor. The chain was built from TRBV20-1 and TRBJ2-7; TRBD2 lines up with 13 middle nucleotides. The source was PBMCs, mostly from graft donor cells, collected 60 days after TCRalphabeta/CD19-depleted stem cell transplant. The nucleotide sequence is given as TGCAGTGCTAGACGGGTACTAGCGGGAGGGCCAGGCGAGCAGTACTTC. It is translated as CSARRVLAGGPGEQYF.